Listed here are 26 T cell receptor beta chains from one sample, sequenced in a study of blood T cell repertoires in COVID-19. Measured with immunoSEQ multiplex PCR; TCRdb has only the in-frame clones, and not every one. Of 150,000 to 200,000 clones in the sample, approximately 86% are singletons; the top ten hold around 2.4%. Specimen: PBMCs or T cells enriched from blood (not recorded which). The origin of the receptors is a woman aged 25 to 39 who had recovered from COVID-19.

The chain couples TRBV4-2 to TRBJ1-4; D remains ambiguous. Germline values: CDR1 LGHNA, CDR2 YNFKEQ. With 3 bases removed from V and 0 bases from J, the gap between germline ends came to 14 bases. This CDR3 is built from 17 residues. CDR3 bases: TGTGCCAGCAGCCATCTTCAACTGATTGCAACTAATGAAAAACTGTTTTTT. Protein product: CASSHLQLIATNEKLFF.

This clone has just one count. The rearrangement joins TRBV5-8 to TRBJ1-5, with a possible D match to TRBD1 (5 bases). The V end lost 4 bases, the J end lost 2 bases, and 13 bases lay between the germline ends. CDR3 size: 15 residues. Germline loops: CDR1 SGHTS, CDR2 YDEGEE. The CDR3 region is CASSQGFLGNQPQHF. The CDR3 DNA reads TGTGCCAGCAGCCAGGGATTTCTGGGCAATCAGCCCCAGCATTTT.

The chain employs TRBV30 and TRBJ1-5; D unclear. The CDR3 has 13 residues. V was shortened by 0 bases and J by 4 bases, with 7 bases between the two germline ends. Germline assignment: CDR1 GTSNPN and CDR2 SVGIG (reference sequence). CDR3: CAWSVGRNQPQHF. The CDR3 DNA is TGTGCCTGGAGTGTGGGCAGGAATCAGCCCCAGCATTTT.

This chain uses TRBV6-2 or TRBV6-3 with TRBJ1-1, with D maybe TRBD1 (5 bases). Germline V gene data show CDR1 as MNHEY and CDR2 as SVGEGT. There are 14 residues in the CDR3. Trimming pared 5 bases from V and 3 bases from J, leaving 13 bases between. The CDR3 is CASSDVSGYTEAFF. For the CDR3, the DNA is TGTGCCAGCAGTGACGTTTCAGGGTACACTGAAGCTTTCTTT.

J is TRBJ1-2 and V is TRBV4-3, with D maybe TRBD1 (6 bases). The CDR3 has 12 amino acids. Trimming took off 6 bases at V and 5 bases at J, with 10 bases between the two ends. The germline CDR1 and CDR2 sequences are LGHNA and YSLEER. This CDR3 is CASRSTGYGYTF. CDR3 nucleotides: TGCGCCAGCAGGTCGACAGGATATGGCTACACCTTC.

This clone was seen just once. CDR3 DNA: TGTGCCAGCAGTAAACAGGGGGCGGTTCCCTCCTATAATTCACCCCTCCACTTT. It is translated as CASSKQGAVPSYNSPLHF. V gene TRBV7-2 combines with J gene TRBJ1-6, with TRBD1 matching 9 bases. V lost 6 bases to trimming and J lost 0 bases; unmatched junction nucleotides: 9. This CDR3 region has 18 residues. Germline V gene sequence: CDR1 SGHTA, CDR2 FQGNSA.

V gene TRBV6-5 combines with J gene TRBJ2-7; 7 bases agree with TRBD2. V was clipped by 6 bases and J by 9 bases; unmatched bases: 11. Germline values: CDR1 MNHEY, CDR2 SVGAGI. The CDR3 runs to 13 residues. CDR3 in amino acids: CASRREGGSMQYF. In nucleotides, the CDR3 is TGTGCCAGCAGGAGGGAGGGCGGATCGATGCAGTACTTC.

The chain has TRBV15 and TRBJ1-6; perhaps TRBD1 as D (5 bases). The CDR3 is 15 residues long. The V gene's germline CDR1 is LNHNV and CDR2 YYDKDF (reference sequence). V was clipped by 4 bases and J by 4 bases, with 11 bases between them. The CDR3 sequence is CATSTSGPYNSPLHF. Here the CDR3 DNA reads TGTGCCACCAGCACCTCAGGGCCTTATAATTCACCCCTCCACTTT.

This clone was recorded only once. The germline gene is not matched at one end of the junction; a read error may be the cause. CDR3 region: CASSLGLTGPINF. In DNA, the CDR3 is TGTGCCAGCAGCTTGGGTCTGACAGGGCCTATAAACTTC. V and J are TRBV5-6 and TRBJ2-7; 7 nucleotides match TRBD1. Germline-derived CDR1 and CDR2 are SGHDT and YYEEEE. The CDR3 has 13 amino acids.

This sequence joins TRBV19 and TRBJ1-2; maybe TRBD1 (5 bases). V was pared by 5 bases and J by 4 bases, with 17 bases between. Per the germline V gene, CDR1 is LNHDA and CDR2 is SQIVND (reference sequence). This CDR3 region has 15 residues. The CDR3 region is CASSPWGYGGYGYTF. CDR3 bases: TGTGCCAGTAGTCCTTGGGGCTACGGGGGCTATGGCTACACCTTC.

The rearrangement uses TRBV11-2 and TRBJ2-7, with TRBD2 matching 14 bases. The germline gives CDR1 SGHAT, CDR2 FQNNGV. J was trimmed by 4 bases and V by 5 bases; bases with no gene match: 4. The CDR3 consists of 15 residues. CDR3 DNA sequence: TGTGCCAGCAGCGTGGGACTAGCGGGAGTTTACGAGCAGTACTTC. Translation gives CASSVGLAGVYEQYF.

This clone has at least ten counts. This rearrangement joins TRBV18 to TRBJ1-4; the match to TRBD1 covers 7 bases. Germline lookup yields CDR1 KGHSH and CDR2 LQKENI. The length of the CDR3 is 15 residues. The trim removed 5 bases at V and 7 bases at J, leaving 10 bases unmatched. CDR3 amino acids: CASSGQAPRSEKLFF. CDR3 sequence (DNA): TGTGCCAGCTCAGGACAGGCCCCAAGAAGTGAAAAACTGTTTTTT.

This chain links TRBV3-1 (or the pseudogene TRBV3-2) with TRBJ1-5, with D maybe TRBD1 (5 bases). CDR1 is LGHDT and CDR2 is YNNKEL in the germline V gene (reference sequence). CDR3 length equals 15 residues. V was cut by 2 bases and J by 6 bases, with 14 bases left in between. Written as DNA, the CDR3 is TGTGCCAGCAGCCAAAGCCAGGGAGGTGCTCAGCCCCAGCATTTT. Translating gives CASSQSQGGAQPQHF.

The CDR3 nucleotides are TGCGCCAGCAGCTTGGGGCACCTTAGCAATCAGCCCCAGCATTTT. This translates into CASSLGHLSNQPQHF. V gene TRBV5-1 combines with J gene TRBJ1-5; D is ambiguous. Germline V gives CDR1 SGHRS, CDR2 YFSETQ. V was trimmed by 0 bases and J by 0 bases, leaving 7 bases between them. This CDR3 spans 15 amino acids.

The chain couples TRBV18 to TRBJ1-1, with 9 bases matching TRBD1. The germline V gene encodes CDR1 KGHSH and CDR2 LQKENI. Unmatched junction bases numbered 2, after V lost 0 bases and J lost 0 bases. CDR3 length: 16 residues. The CDR3 sequence is CASSPPGTGLNTEAFF. CDR3 in DNA: TGTGCCAGCTCACCACCGGGGACAGGGCTGAACACTGAAGCTTTCTTT.

The rearrangement uses TRBV29-1 and TRBJ1-1, with 8 nucleotides matching TRBD1. Trimming at V came to 7 bases and at J to 4 bases, leaving 8 bases not matched to a gene. CDR3 length: 13 residues. Germline V gene data show CDR1 as SQVTM and CDR2 as ANQGSEA. The CDR3 loop is CSAERQGTTEAFF. The CDR3 DNA sequence: TGCAGCGCCGAAAGACAGGGGACCACTGAAGCTTTCTTT.

This chain connects TRBV6-5 to TRBJ2-1; TRBD1 aligns across 7 bases. The CDR3 is made up of 14 amino acids. Germline loops: CDR1 MNHEY, CDR2 SVGAGI. Unmatched junction bases numbered 5, after V lost 2 bases and J lost 7 bases. The CDR3 DNA sequence: TGTGCCAGCAGTTACGGACAGGAGAGTAATGAGCAGTTCTTC. Amino acids: CASSYGQESNEQFF.

V gene TRBV7-9 combines with J gene TRBJ2-3; 8 nucleotides agree with TRBD1. Germline CDR1 SEHNR, CDR2 FQNEAQ (reference sequence). This CDR3 has 15 amino acids. DNA of the CDR3: TGTGCAGAAAGGCCATCAGGGGGCCCTACAGATACGCAGTATTTT. Residues: CAERPSGGPTDTQYF.

The chain employs TRBV7-2 and TRBJ1-2; 7 bases align to TRBD1. The junction had 11 bases not matched to a gene; V was cut back by 2 bases and J by 8 bases. Germline lookup yields CDR1 SGHTA and CDR2 FQGNSA. The CDR3 runs 15 residues. Here the CDR3 reads CASSLSAGQGGGYTF. The CDR3 bases are TGTGCCAGCAGCTTATCGGCGGGCCAGGGGGGCGGCTACACCTTC.

The chain couples TRBV29-1 to TRBJ1-5; 7 bases agree with TRBD1. The CDR3 has 16 residues. The J segment lost 5 bases and the V segment lost 4 bases, leaving 14 bases of the junction unmatched. CDR1 SQVTM and CDR2 ANQGSEA come from the germline V gene. In DNA form, the CDR3 reads TGCAGCGTTGCGTCAGGGGGAAGAAAGAGAGATCAGCCCCAGCATTTT. It translates to CSVASGGRKRDQPQHF.

The chain combines TRBV24-1 with TRBJ2-1, with D maybe TRBD2 (5 bases). The germline V gene has CDR1 KGHDR and CDR2 SFDVKD. Trimming pared 7 bases from V and 8 bases from J, leaving 11 bases between. The length of the CDR3 is 12 residues. This chain's CDR3 is CATRVYGDEQFF. The CDR3 DNA sequence: TGTGCCACCAGAGTATACGGGGATGAGCAGTTCTTC.

The J gene is TRBJ2-2, the V gene TRBV4-2; TRBD1 might be the D (5 bases). The CDR3 covers 17 residues. CDR1 and CDR2 from the germline V gene are LGHNA and YNFKEQ. V was shortened by 2 bases and J by 5 bases, with 18 bases between the two germline ends. In nucleotides, the CDR3 is TGTGCCAGCAGCCAAAGACTTCAGGGTGAAGGGACCGGGGAGCTGTTTTTT. Its protein is CASSQRLQGEGTGELFF.

V gene TRBV29-1 combines with J gene TRBJ1-1; TRBD1 matches at 11 bases. V was pared by 6 bases and J by 4 bases, with 4 bases of the junction left unmatched. Germline CDR1 and CDR2: SQVTM and ANQGSEA. The CDR3 has 13 residues. The CDR3 coding sequence is TGCAGCGTGGACAGGGGGCTAGGCACTGAAGCTTTCTTT. It specifies CSVDRGLGTEAFF.

The chain has TRBV5-1 and TRBJ1-1, with 11 bases fitting TRBD1. The CDR3 is made up of 17 amino acids. V dropped 3 bases and J dropped 0; count of bases not matched to a gene: 7. Germline V gives CDR1 SGHRS, CDR2 YFSETQ. For the CDR3, the DNA is TGCGCCAGCAGCTCTCGGACAGGGGGCATTGTGAACACTGAAGCTTTCTTT. Translation gives CASSSRTGGIVNTEAFF. The variable domain in full, with the rest retrieved from reference TRBV5-1 and TRBJ1-1, is KAGVTQTPRYLIKTRGQQVTLSCSPISGHRSVSWYQQTPGQGLQFLFEYFSETQRNKGNFPGRFSGRQFSNSRSEMNVSTLELGDSALYLCASSSRTGGIVNTEAFFGQGTRLTVV.

The chain uses TRBV29-1 and TRBJ1-1, with TRBD1 matching over 7 bases. V gave up 6 bases and J gave up 5 bases; unmatched junction bases: 12. CDR1 is SQVTM and CDR2 is ANQGSEA in the germline V gene. CDR3 size: 14 residues. CDR3 DNA: TGCAGCGTGCTCAAGGGGGCTCGGGATACTGAAGCTTTCTTT. Amino acid sequence: CSVLKGARDTEAFF. The complete variable domain, with remaining parts taken from reference TRBV29-1 and TRBJ1-1, reads SAVISQKPSRDICQRGTSLTIQCQVDSQVTMMFWYRQQPGQSLTLIATANQGSEATYESGFVIDKFPISRPNLTFSTLTVSNMSPEDSSIYLCSVLKGARDTEAFFGQGTRLTVV.

This chain links TRBV19 with TRBJ1-2; D is unresolved. V was pared by 3 bases and J by 5 bases, with 10 bases between. In germline, CDR1 is LNHDA, CDR2 SQIVND (reference sequence). The CDR3 covers 13 residues. For the CDR3, the DNA is TGTGCCAGTAGTATGGAGCTTAGGTATGGCTACACCTTC. Its translation is CASSMELRYGYTF.